What follows are 18 T cell receptor beta chains derived from one specimen sequenced in a study of siplizumab effects on memory and regulatory T cells. The method was immunoSEQ multiplex PCR; TCRdb's version includes in-frame clones alone and lacks a portion of them. The table lists tens of thousands of clones, roughly 93% of them singletons, with approximately 5.3% in the top ten. Input material: CD8+ T cells sorted from blood. Receptors were obtained from a human donor in good health.

The rearrangement uses TRBV4-2 and TRBJ2-5; D might be TRBD2 (7 bases). The CDR3 covers 15 residues. V lost 1 base and J lost 5, with 14 bases in between. Germline V gives CDR1 LGHNA, CDR2 YNFKEQ. DNA for the CDR3: TGTGCCAGCAGCCAAGGACTAGGGGGGGCGGAGACCCAGTACTTC. It yields the protein CASSQGLGGAETQYF.

This clone was seen only once. The chain is built from TRBV7-2 and TRBJ2-2, with 7 bases matching TRBD1. This CDR3 has 15 residues. CDR1 and CDR2 from the germline V gene are SGHTA and FQGNSA. The V gene end was trimmed by 2 bases and the J gene end by 4 bases; junction bases not matched to a gene: 4. This CDR3 reads CASSLLTGSTGELFF. The CDR3 nucleotides are TGTGCCAGCAGCTTATTGACAGGGAGCACCGGGGAGCTGTTTTTT.

The chain employs TRBV27 and TRBJ1-1; D might be TRBD1 (6 bases). The CDR3 has 13 amino acids. CDR1 and CDR2 from the germline V gene are MNHEY and SMNVEV (reference sequence). Trimming pared 6 bases from V and 7 bases from J, leaving 15 bases between. CDR3 region: CASSLQGPDEAFF. Written as DNA, the CDR3 is TGTGCCAGCAGCCTACAGGGCCCGGATGAAGCTTTCTTT.

The chain uses TRBV5-6 and TRBJ1-3, with TRBD1 as a possible D gene (5 bases). CDR1 SGHDT and CDR2 YYEEEE come from the germline V gene. The CDR3 totals 14 residues. Between the trimmed V and J ends, which lost 2 bases and 8 bases, there was a span of 14 bases. CDR3 amino acids: CASSFGQASDTIYF. CDR3 coding DNA: TGTGCCAGCAGCTTTGGACAAGCTTCGGACACCATATATTTT.

This chain uses TRBV4-1 with TRBJ1-3; no clear D gene. Germline assignment: CDR1 MGHRA and CDR2 YSYEKL. This CDR3 has 15 amino acids. V lost 2 bases and J lost 4, with 12 bases in between. CDR3 sequence (DNA): TGCGCCAGCAGCCAATCTCCCCTTGGCGGAAACACCATATATTTT. It is translated as CASSQSPLGGNTIYF.

The V and J genes are TRBV11-1 and TRBJ2-7; 7 bases are a match to TRBD1. With 4 bases clipped from V and 3 bases from J, the junction kept 9 bases outside the gene matches. Germline lookup yields CDR1 SGHAT and CDR2 FQDESV (reference sequence). The CDR3 covers 15 residues. The CDR3 protein is CASSYSPGTDYEQYF. CDR3 bases: TGTGCCAGCAGCTACAGCCCCGGGACAGACTACGAGCAGTACTTC.

This sequence joins TRBV6-5 and TRBJ2-2; maybe TRBD2 (6 bases). The CDR3 contains 14 residues. CDR1 MNHEY and CDR2 SVGAGI come from the germline V gene. V shed 8 bases and J shed 3 bases, with 13 bases lying between them. Written as DNA, the CDR3 is TGTGCCAGCCTCCCCGGGACTTACACCGGGGAGCTGTTTTTT. Translated, it gives CASLPGTYTGELFF.

The rearrangement joins TRBV27 to TRBJ2-1, with 9 bases matching TRBD2. Germline-derived CDR1 and CDR2 are MNHEY and SMNVEV (reference sequence). This CDR3 contains 14 residues. J lost 3 bases, V lost 3 bases, and 0 bases had no gene match. Here the CDR3 DNA reads TGTGCCAGCAGTTTTAGCGGGGGCTACAATGAGCAGTTCTTC. Translating gives CASSFSGGYNEQFF.

V is TRBV27 and J is TRBJ2-1, with D possibly matching TRBD1 (6 bases). CDR1 and CDR2 from the germline V gene are MNHEY and SMNVEV (reference sequence). Deletions cut 3 bases from V and 2 bases from J, with 11 bases between. The CDR3 has 15 amino acids. Written as DNA, the CDR3 is TGTGCCAGCAGTTTTGGGGACACCCCCTACAATGAGCAGTTCTTC. Protein sequence: CASSFGDTPYNEQFF.

V and J are TRBV5-4 and TRBJ2-7; TRBD2 aligns across 12 bases. CDR1 and CDR2 from the germline V gene are SGHNT and YYREEE (reference sequence). V lost 5 bases, J lost 3 bases, and 6 bases stayed unmatched. The CDR3 loop spans 15 amino acids. CDR3 sequence: CASSPRTSGDYEQYF. As DNA, the CDR3 is TGTGCCAGCAGTCCACGGACTAGCGGGGACTACGAGCAGTACTTC. The complete variable domain, with remaining parts taken from reference TRBV5-4 and TRBJ2-7, reads ETGVTQSPTHLIKTRGQQVTLRCSSQSGHNTVSWYQQALGQGPQFIFQYYREEENGRGNFPPRFSGLQFPNYSSELNVNALELDDSALYLCASSPRTSGDYEQYFGPGTRLTVT.

The sample holds one count of this clone. V is TRBV5-1 and J is TRBJ2-7; possibly TRBD1 for D (6 bases). V was pared by 0 bases and J by 5 bases, with 9 bases between. CDR3 length equals 13 residues. Germline CDR1 is SGHRS and CDR2 is YFSETQ. CDR3 residues: CASSLVPGDEQYF. The CDR3, as DNA: TGCGCCAGCAGCTTGGTTCCAGGGGACGAGCAGTACTTC.

This clone came up once. This rearrangement joins TRBV7-9 to TRBJ2-6; D possibly corresponds to TRBD1 (6 bases). The V end lost 5 bases, the J end lost 4 bases, and 12 bases lay between the germline ends. Germline V gives CDR1 SEHNR, CDR2 FQNEAQ (reference sequence). The CDR3 has 15 residues. The CDR3 loop is CASSPGQYGANVLTF. CDR3 DNA sequence: TGTGCCAGCAGCCCCGGACAGTACGGGGCCAACGTCCTGACTTTC.

The rearrangement uses TRBV25-1 and TRBJ1-1; a possible D gene is TRBD1 (5 bases). CDR3 length equals 12 residues. Trimming removed 3 bases from V and 9 bases from J, with 11 bases in between. CDR1 and CDR2 (germline): MGHDK, SYGVNS. The CDR3 nucleotides are TGTGCCAGCAGTGACCCCGGGACCCAAGCTTTCTTT. As protein: CASSDPGTQAFF. Variable domain in full (rest from reference TRBV25-1 and TRBJ1-1): EADIYQTPRYLVIGTGKKITLECSQTMGHDKMYWYQQDPGMELHLIHYSYGVNSTEKGDLSSESTVSRIRTEHFPLTLESARPSHTSQYLCASSDPGTQAFFGQGTRLTVV.

This rearrangement joins TRBV5-1 to TRBJ1-1; 10 bases are shared with TRBD1. This CDR3 contains 16 residues. In germline, CDR1 is SGHRS, CDR2 YFSETQ. V gave up 4 bases and J gave up 7 bases; unmatched junction bases: 13. The CDR3 region has the DNA TGCGCCAGCAGCCAAACCCCGACAGGGGGCTACGGTGAAGCTTTCTTT. The encoded protein is CASSQTPTGGYGEAFF.

The V call is TRBV9, the J call TRBJ1-1; D gene unclear. V dropped 7 bases and J dropped 4 bases, with 17 bases sitting between them. Germline CDR1 is SGDLS and CDR2 is YYNGEE. The CDR3 runs 14 residues. In DNA, the CDR3 is TGTGCCAGCTCATCCGGTGGGTTGGGCACTGAAGCTTTCTTT. It is translated as CASSSGGLGTEAFF.

This clone occurred once. The CDR3 is CATSRDGHDETQYF. CDR3 nucleotide sequence: TGTGCCACCAGCAGAGATGGGCATGACGAGACCCAGTACTTC. This sequence joins TRBV15 and TRBJ2-5; no definite D call. Germline CDR1 LNHNV, CDR2 YYDKDF (reference sequence). The CDR3 extends over 14 amino acids. The V and J ends lost 0 bases and 5 bases respectively, with 10 bases between them.

This chain uses TRBV7-8 with TRBJ2-7; D may be TRBD1 (6 bases). Germline V lookup: CDR1 SGHVS, CDR2 FQNEAQ. Trimming shortened V by 5 bases and J by 2 bases, and 10 bases separated the two germline ends. The CDR3 is 13 amino acids. The CDR3 here is CASSPGQPYEQYF. In nucleotides, the CDR3 is TGTGCCAGCAGCCCAGGACAGCCCTACGAGCAGTACTTC.

The chain employs TRBV19 and TRBJ1-5; tentative D call: TRBD1 (6 bases). V shed 4 bases and J shed 3 bases, with 10 bases lying between them. Germline-derived CDR1 and CDR2 are LNHDA and SQIVND (reference sequence). The CDR3 sequence is 14 residues long. CDR3 protein: CASSTTGYNQPQHF. CDR3 sequence (DNA): TGTGCCAGTAGTACCACAGGGTACAATCAGCCCCAGCATTTT.